Listed here are 15 T cell receptor beta chains from one sample, sequenced in a study of CD4 and CD8 cells across lung adenocarcinoma regions. TCRdb fed the PCR reads into MiXCR, producing one record per CDR3 protein. Here the sample spans some 9,700 distinct CDR3 sequences, 50% being singletons. Material: CD8+ T cells from the margin of a lung tumor. The receptors shown here come from a female donor with lung adenocarcinoma. The CD4 and CD8 labels of this study may be unreliable.

There are many counts of this clonotype. This chain uses TRBV27 with TRBJ1-6, with D hard to call. This CDR3 is built from 13 residues. CDR1 MNHEY and CDR2 SMNVEV come from the germline V gene (reference sequence). With 5 bases removed from V and 7 bases from J, the gap between germline ends came to 9 bases. The CDR3 loop is CASSLYRNSPLHF. CDR3 DNA sequence: TGTGCCAGCAGTCTGTACAGAAATTCACCCCTCCACTTT.

About this clonotype: One end of the junction varies from germline; a read error may be responsible. The rearrangement joins TRBV6-1 to TRBJ2-3; D might be TRBD2 (6 bases). Germline assignment: CDR1 MNHNS and CDR2 SASEGT. CDR3 size: 15 residues. The CDR3 nucleotides are TGTGCCAGCAGCGGCCGGGACTTCCTCAAAAATACTCAGTATTTT. It specifies CASSGRDFLKNTQYF.

DNA of the CDR3: TGTGCCAGCAGTTACGGGTTAGCGGGAGGCACAGATACGCAGTATTTT. Translating gives CASSYGLAGGTDTQYF. V gene TRBV6-5 combines with J gene TRBJ2-3; 9 bases align to TRBD2. The CDR3 contains 16 residues. CDR1 and CDR2 (germline): MNHEY, SVGAGI. The ends lost 2 bases at V and 1 base at J; junction bases unmatched: 4.

The V call is TRBV10-1, the J call TRBJ2-1; TRBD2 agrees at 7 bases. V was pared by 10 bases and J by 12 bases, with 24 bases of the junction left unmatched. The CDR3 runs to 16 residues. Germline V gives CDR1 WNHNN, CDR2 SYGVQD (reference sequence). CDR3 nucleotides: TGCGCCAACTCGACCTACCGGGAGGTGAGATATAATACGCAGTTCTTC. Translated: CANSTYREVRYNTQFF.

This clonotype was counted a few times. The V gene is TRBV7-2, the J gene TRBJ1-5; D remains unclear. The V gene's germline CDR1 is SGHTA and CDR2 FQGNSA. This CDR3 contains 12 residues. The V gene lost 5 bases and the J gene lost 3 bases, with 5 bases spanning the gap. CDR3 amino acids: CASSPYNQPQHF. CDR3 sequence (DNA): TGTGCCAGCAGCCCCTACAATCAGCCCCAGCATTTT. Looking up the rest from reference TRBV7-2 and TRBJ1-5 gives the full variable domain: GAGVSQSPSNKVTEKGKDVELRCDPISGHTALYWYRQSLGQGLEFLIYFQGNSAPDKSGLPSDRFSAERTGGSVSTLTIQRTQQEDSAVYLCASSPYNQPQHFGDGTRLSIL.

The V call is TRBV7-8, the J call TRBJ1-2; 7 bases match TRBD1. The ends lost 4 bases at V and 9 bases at J; junction bases unmatched: 20. This CDR3 contains 17 residues. Germline V CDR1 and CDR2: SGHVS, FQNEAQ. The CDR3 DNA follows: TGTGCCAGCAGCTCCTTAGGGCCCGGACAGGCGGGTTATCGCTACACCTTC. It encodes CASSSLGPGQAGYRYTF.

This clonotype was counted at least ten times. The chain recombines TRBV7-2 with TRBJ2-3; TRBD2 aligns across 12 bases. Germline CDR1 SGHTA, CDR2 FQGNSA. Unmatched junction bases numbered 9, after V lost 5 bases and J lost 6 bases. CDR3 length: 16 residues. CDR3 sequence (DNA): TGTGCCAGCAGCCCATTGACTAGCGGGAGTATGGATACGCAGTATTTT. Amino acids: CASSPLTSGSMDTQYF.

Concerning this clonotype itself: The junction differs from germline at one of its ends, possibly a read error. This sequence joins TRBV6-1 and TRBJ2-4; D possibly corresponds to TRBD2 (5 bases). The CDR3 length is 14 residues. In germline, CDR1 is MNHNS, CDR2 SASEGT. The CDR3: CASLGSVRENTQYF. CDR3 nucleotide sequence: TGTGCCAGCCTCGGGTCTGTGAGGGAAAACACTCAGTACTTT.

This clonotype showed up many times. The chain has TRBV11-2 and TRBJ2-7, with a possible D match to TRBD2 (7 bases). The V and J ends lost 1 base and 2 bases respectively, with 18 bases between them. The CDR3 spans 17 residues. From germline, CDR1 is SGHAT and CDR2 FQNNGV. The CDR3 region has the DNA TGTGCCAGCAGCTTAGTTTGGGGGGGCGGGACCCCCTACGAGCAGTACTTC. Translating it yields CASSLVWGGGTPYEQYF.

This clonotype was seen many times. The genes are TRBV7-2 and TRBJ2-1; D is perhaps TRBD2 (7 bases). The J call may not be correct, given that the DNA end is closer to TRBJ2-7. From germline, CDR1 is SGHTA and CDR2 FQGNSA. The CDR3 runs 16 residues. In DNA, the CDR3 is TGTGCCAGCAGCTTATCGGGGGCGGGAGTTCAATACGAGCAGTACGTC. It is translated as CASSLSGAGVQYEQYV.

The rearrangement joins TRBV5-1 to TRBJ2-2, with 11 nucleotides matching TRBD1. Losses at the gene ends were 0 bases for V and 4 bases for J; bases not matched to a gene: 2. The CDR3 contains 16 residues. The germline CDR1 and CDR2 sequences are SGHRS and YFSETQ. Here the CDR3 reads CASSLAGQGGTGELFF. In DNA, the CDR3 is TGCGCCAGCAGCTTGGCGGGACAGGGGGGCACCGGGGAGCTGTTTTTT. Complete variable domain (other parts from reference TRBV5-1 and TRBJ2-2): KAGVTQTPRYLIKTRGQQVTLSCSPISGHRSVSWYQQTPGQGLQFLFEYFSETQRNKGNFPGRFSGRQFSNSRSEMNVSTLELGDSALYLCASSLAGQGGTGELFFGEGSRLTVL.

This sequence joins TRBV6-5 and TRBJ2-1, with a possible D match to TRBD2 (5 bases). TRBJ2-7 explains the end of the DNA better; the J call may be wrong. The CDR3 spans 15 residues. Germline V CDR1 and CDR2: MNHEY, SVGAGI. The CDR3 DNA is TGTGCCAGCAGTTATGTTGGGAGCAATGAGTACGAGCAGTACTTC. As protein: CASSYVGSNEYEQYF.

This clonotype came up many times. The chain couples TRBV6-1 to TRBJ1-1; 7 bases are shared with TRBD1. Germline V gene data show CDR1 as MNHNS and CDR2 as SASEGT. The J segment lost 1 base and the V segment lost 6 bases, leaving 5 bases of the junction unmatched. There are 14 residues in the CDR3. The CDR3 DNA is TGTGCCAGCAGAAGGACAGGACGGAACACTGAAGCTTTCTTT. Amino acid sequence: CASRRTGRNTEAFF.

In its sample, this clonotype was seen a few times. J is TRBJ1-1 and V is TRBV27; possible D gene TRBD1, 5 bases. The germline gives CDR1 MNHEY, CDR2 SMNVEV (reference sequence). This CDR3 comprises 13 residues. Trimming cost V 3 bases and J 4 bases, with 9 bases left between them. The CDR3 reads CASSLMGGTEAFF. The CDR3 DNA follows: TGTGCCAGCAGTTTGATGGGGGGCACTGAAGCTTTCTTT.

CDR3 sequence reads: CASSETAGQETQYF. In DNA, the CDR3 is TGTGCCAGCAGTGAAACGGCAGGCCAAGAGACCCAGTATTTT. J is TRBJ2-5 and V is TRBV6-1; D unresolved. The assigned J gene may be wrong: the sequence end matches TRBJ2-3 better. The CDR3 contains 14 residues. Germline V CDR1 and CDR2: MNHNS, SASEGT.